This section outlines one T cell receptor (beta chain) sequence together with its context. Which antigen it targets is not known. Base-call qualities are not available, and no considerably larger clone is one nucleotide away. This record comes from a study of PD-1 blockade in classical Hodgkin lymphoma (dated by TCRdb to 2020 to 2021). With regard to the full study: Nivolumab dosing was 3 mg/kg intravenously every 2 weeks, continuing until either disease progression or unacceptable toxicity. A peripheral blood immune signature of response to PD-1 blockade in classical Hodgkin lymphoma was defined using TCR beta sequencing and CyTOF.

The paper's findings and limits, for the study overall: Only a single clinical trial cohort was studied, and what caused the repertoire differences, possibly disease activity or prior therapy, remained undefined. Baseline TCR diversity was reported as lower in newly diagnosed patients than in healthy donors, and lower still in relapsed/refractory patients. Trial patients achieving complete response had baseline diversity similar to newly diagnosed patients, whereas partial responders and progressors had significantly lower diversity. Lower diversity was seen in patients whose nivolumab began less than 1 year after ASCT, and these patients were left out of later analyses so that immune reconstitution would not confound the results. A significant rise by C4D1 was seen in CD4+ but not CD8+ TCR diversity (p=0.0027 vs p=0.16), with the rise being most apparent in complete responders (p=0.02).

Spanning cysteine to phenylalanine, the CDR3 consists of 17 amino acids. CDR3 DNA only is kept here, 51 bases in frame from base 1. At the junction V is shortened by 4 bases and J by 5 bases, with 20 bases in between. The CDR1 and CDR2 encoded by the germline V gene (reference sequence) are SEHNR and FQNEAQ. The time point label on this specimen signifies: cycle 4 day 1 (C4D1), after less than 7 weeks of nivolumab. All trial patients had relapsed after autologous stem cell transplantation, with cohorts A, B and C differing in prior brentuximab vedotin exposure. The trial cohort comprised more than 55 patients with relapsed/refractory classical Hodgkin lymphoma whose best overall responses were complete response, partial response or progressive disease. Trial patients were treated with single-agent nivolumab in the multi-cohort phase II CheckMate 205 trial. An independent review committee assessed best overall response by applying the 2007 International Working Group response criteria. Trial PBMCs were collected just before the start of nivolumab (C1D1) and during therapy at cycle 2 day 1 and cycle 4 day 1. Peripheral blood was collected in 8 mL Vacutainer Cell Preparation Tubes, from which PBMCs were isolated by centrifugation and then cryopreserved.

Genomic DNA was isolated using the Qiagen DNeasy kit from unsorted PBMCs as well as from negatively selected CD4+ and CD8+ fractions. Amplification of TCR beta CDR3 regions was done by immunoSEQ multiplex PCR with primers that anneal to V and J segments. A synthetic immune receptor repertoire was used to minimize amplification bias, and any residual bias was removed computationally once sequencing was done. Under the source paper's analysis protocol: Repertoire diversity was quantified as the Shannon entropy index using custom Python scripts. Unsorted, CD4+ and CD8+ repertoires were examined separately, except in combined analyses, for which CD4+ and CD8+ sequences were merged in silico. A clone was considered expanded if an increase in frequency of at least 2-fold after treatment relative to C1D1 was found, and a pseudocount of 0.5 was applied to clones undetected at baseline. Singleton clones were defined as clones with 0 or 1 copy at C1D1, and non-singleton clones were defined as clones with 2 or more copies. By matching protein sequences in sorted samples from the same patient, clones expanded in unsorted samples were annotated as CD4+, CD8+ or unknown. Wilcoxon tests were applied to paired samples to test diversity changes from C1D1 to C4D1. In its TCRdb copy, this immuneACCESS table keeps in-frame sequences only and misses some clones. Where compared with another copy, unresolved V genes explain less than half of these, and the others have no known cause. V, J and clone size were drawn from that table, and D and trimming were deduced from the DNA. This sample comprises roughly 94,000 clones, roughly 91% of them detected only once. Roughly 2% of the sample rests with the top ten.

The specimen comprised peripheral blood mononuclear cells (PBMCs), sampled before the fourth cycle of nivolumab. Recombination linked TRBV7-9 to TRBJ2-2; the best D guess is TRBD2, with 6 bases matching. The sequence was collected from a human donor with classical Hodgkin lymphoma. The CDR3 region has the sequence CASSSRRGGGRTGELFF. The nucleotide sequence reads as follows: TGTGCCAGCAGCTCCCGTCGTGGGGGAGGAAGGACCGGGGAGCTGTTTTTT.